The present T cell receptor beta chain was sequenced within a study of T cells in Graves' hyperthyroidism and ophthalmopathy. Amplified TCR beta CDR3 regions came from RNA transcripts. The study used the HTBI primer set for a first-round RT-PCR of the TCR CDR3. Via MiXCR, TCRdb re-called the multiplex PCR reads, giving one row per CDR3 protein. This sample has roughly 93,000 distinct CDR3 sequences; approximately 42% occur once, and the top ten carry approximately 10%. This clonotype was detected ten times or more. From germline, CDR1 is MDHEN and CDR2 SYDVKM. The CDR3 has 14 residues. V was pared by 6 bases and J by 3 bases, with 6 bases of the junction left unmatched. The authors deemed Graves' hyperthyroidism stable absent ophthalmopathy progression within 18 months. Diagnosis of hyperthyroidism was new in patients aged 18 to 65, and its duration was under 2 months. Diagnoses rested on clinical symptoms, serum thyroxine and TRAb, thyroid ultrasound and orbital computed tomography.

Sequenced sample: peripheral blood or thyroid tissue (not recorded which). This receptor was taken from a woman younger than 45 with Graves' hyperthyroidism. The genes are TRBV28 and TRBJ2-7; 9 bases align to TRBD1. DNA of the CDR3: TGTGCCAGCAGCGACGGGACAGGGATCTACGAGCAGTACTTC. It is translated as CASSDGTGIYEQYF.